This T cell receptor (beta chain) was documented in a study of cytotoxic CD8 clonotypes in ibrutinib-treated CLL. The table came from immunoSEQ multiplex PCR; TCRdb's copy has only in-frame clones and leaves some out. The sample holds fewer than 35,000 clones, 85% seen once. On this clone itself: As yet, its antigen is unknown. The sample has other DNA sequences that encode this CDR3 too.

Points from the study as a whole: A difference in sampling times existed between sustained-remission and progressing patients.

This TCR came from a human donor with chronic lymphocytic leukemia. The sequenced sample was PBMCs, obtained after 24 months of ibrutinib treatment.

The CDR3 region is CASSWGVLNTEAFF. The CDR3 coding sequence is TGTGCCAGCAGCTGGGGGGTCCTGAACACTGAAGCTTTCTTT. This chain connects TRBV5-6 to TRBJ1-1; possibly TRBD1 for D (5 bases). With 3 bases removed from V and 0 bases from J, the gap between germline ends came to 9 bases. Germline-derived CDR1 and CDR2 are SGHDT and YYEEEE. CDR3 size: 14 residues. The full variable domain, in which reference TRBV5-6 and TRBJ1-1 provide the parts outside the CDR3, is DAGVTQSPTHLIKTRGQQVTLRCSPKSGHDTVSWYQQALGQGPQFIFQYYEEEERQRGNFPDRFSGHQFPNYSSELNVNALLLGDSALYLCASSWGVLNTEAFFGQGTRLTVV.